Presented here are 13 T cell receptor beta chains from one specimen sequenced in a study of beta chain features in type 1 diabetes. Isolated RNA was reverse transcribed in full, so expressed TCRB transcripts were sequenced. Method: immunoSEQ multiplex PCR; TCRdb's copy keeps in-frame clones and lacks some. The sample lists some 150,000 clones, about 10% occurring once. The sample comprised central memory CD4+ T cells from blood. Every receptor here comes from a man between 18 and 29 years old in good health.

V usage is TRBV5-1 and J usage is TRBJ2-3, with 7 bases fitting TRBD2. The CDR3 has 15 residues. V was pared by 4 bases and J by 3 bases, with 8 bases of the junction left unmatched. Germline loops: CDR1 SGHRS, CDR2 YFSETQ. In nucleotides, the CDR3 is TGCGCCAGCAGCGTCGGGCAGGGAGGGACAGATACGCAGTATTTT. Its protein is CASSVGQGGTDTQYF. The full variable domain, in which reference TRBV5-1 and TRBJ2-3 provide the parts outside the CDR3, is KAGVTQTPRYLIKTRGQQVTLSCSPISGHRSVSWYQQTPGQGLQFLFEYFSETQRNKGNFPGRFSGRQFSNSRSEMNVSTLELGDSALYLCASSVGQGGTDTQYFGPGTRLTVL.

A few counts support this clone. The chain couples TRBV5-8 to TRBJ2-7, with D perhaps TRBD2 (6 bases). V shed 0 bases and J shed 9 bases, with 10 bases lying between them. Germline V gene lookup returns CDR1 SGHTS and CDR2 YDEGEE. The CDR3 is 12 amino acids. The chain's CDR3 is CASSLGLGGQYF. For the CDR3, the DNA is TGTGCCAGCAGCTTGGGATTGGGAGGGCAGTACTTC.

This clone has only a few counts. V usage is TRBV5-4 and J usage is TRBJ2-1; weak D call: TRBD2 (5 bases). This CDR3 has 16 residues. CDR1 SGHNT and CDR2 YYREEE come from the germline V gene (reference sequence). V lost 4 bases and J lost 8, with 22 bases in between. For the CDR3, the DNA is TGTGCCAGCAGCGCCAAAGCTAGCCGCCGAGCCGATGAGCAGTTCTTC. Its protein is CASSAKASRRADEQFF.

The gene calls are TRBV9 and TRBJ2-3; 12 nucleotides align to TRBD2. This CDR3 comprises 18 residues. Unmatched junction bases numbered 9, after V lost 0 bases and J lost 4 bases. Looked up from germline, CDR1 is SGDLS and CDR2 is YYNGEE. The CDR3 spells CASSVATLAGGRADTQYF. The CDR3 region has the DNA TGTGCCAGCAGCGTAGCCACACTAGCGGGGGGTAGGGCAGATACGCAGTATTTT. Combining the CDR3 with reference TRBV9 and TRBJ2-3 gives the whole variable domain DSGVTQTPKHLITATGQRVTLRCSPRSGDLSVYWYQQSLDQGLQFLIQYYNGEERAKGNILERFSAQQFPDLHSELNLSSLELGDSALYFCASSVATLAGGRADTQYFGPGTRLTVL.

In this sample, this clone turned up a few times. The chain is built from TRBV4-3 and TRBJ1-4, with 7 nucleotides matching TRBD1. The CDR3 runs to 17 residues. Trimming took 0 bases from V and 3 from J; bases not matched to a gene: 7. CDR1 is LGHNA, CDR2 YSLEER, per germline. CDR3 sequence: CASSQDVGRGPNEKLFF. Written as DNA, the CDR3 is TGCGCCAGCAGCCAAGATGTTGGTAGGGGGCCTAATGAAAAACTGTTTTTT.

Only a few counts were recorded for this clone. The chain combines TRBV6-5 with TRBJ2-5, with 11 bases lining up with TRBD1. Germline-derived CDR1 and CDR2 are MNHEY and SVGAGI. The CDR3 consists of 16 residues. V gave up 4 bases and J gave up 4 bases; unmatched junction bases: 8. CDR3 residues: CASSSIGQGASETQYF. CDR3 nucleotides: TGTGCCAGCAGTTCAATTGGACAGGGGGCTTCAGAGACCCAGTACTTC.

The chain uses TRBV7-2 and TRBJ2-3; 11 bases line up with TRBD2. Looked up from germline, CDR1 is SGHTA and CDR2 is FQGNSA. V was pared by 5 bases and J by 8 bases, with 12 bases of the junction left unmatched. The CDR3 is made up of 16 amino acids. CDR3 in amino acids: CASSPVAGGPFGTQYF. CDR3 in DNA: TGTGCCAGCAGCCCCGTAGCGGGGGGGCCCTTCGGTACGCAGTATTTT.

This clone occurred many times. The rearrangement uses TRBV28 and TRBJ1-5; D is perhaps TRBD1 (6 bases). This CDR3 spans 15 amino acids. Looked up from germline, CDR1 is MDHEN and CDR2 is SYDVKM. V was clipped by 5 bases and J by 0 bases, with 11 bases between them. The DNA of the CDR3 is TGTGCCAGCAGTCCAAGACAGGTTAGCAATCAGCCCCAGCATTTT. It encodes CASSPRQVSNQPQHF.

This clone was detected a few times. Other DNA variants within this sample encode the same CDR3. The chain's CDR3 is CASSPNSQETQYF. CDR3 coding DNA: TGTGCCAGCTCACCTAACAGCCAAGAGACCCAGTACTTC. V and J are TRBV18 and TRBJ2-5; the D is unclear. This CDR3 is 13 amino acids long. Germline V gene sequence: CDR1 KGHSH, CDR2 LQKENI. V lost 3 bases and J 1 base, leaving 6 bases between the germline ends.

The CDR3 is CAWGTSGGVKETQYF. The CDR3 region has the DNA TGTGCCTGGGGGACTAGCGGGGGGGTAAAAGAGACCCAGTACTTC. The genes are TRBV30 and TRBJ2-5, with 16 bases lining up with TRBD2. Germline V gives CDR1 GTSNPN, CDR2 SVGIG (reference sequence). The trim removed 5 bases at V and 3 bases at J, leaving 3 bases unmatched. The CDR3 is 15 residues long.

This chain's CDR3 is CASSPLTGGADQPQHF. DNA for the CDR3: TGTGCCAGCTCACCCTTGACAGGGGGCGCAGATCAGCCCCAGCATTTT. The chain joins TRBV18 to TRBJ1-5, with 10 positions matching TRBD1. The CDR3 covers 16 residues. The V and J ends lost 3 bases and 5 bases, in that order; junction bases with no gene match: 7. The germline V gene encodes CDR1 KGHSH and CDR2 LQKENI.

This rearrangement joins TRBV7-2 to TRBJ1-4; perhaps TRBD1 as D (5 bases). Germline V lookup: CDR1 SGHTA, CDR2 FQGNSA. Trimming shortened V by 5 bases and J by 5 bases, and 12 bases separated the two germline ends. This CDR3 comprises 14 residues. The CDR3 coding sequence is TGTGCCAGCAGCGTCCAGGGAAAAAATGAAAAACTGTTTTTT. Translated: CASSVQGKNEKLFF.

In this sample, this clone turned up many times. The chain couples TRBV14 to TRBJ2-3; D uncertain. V lost 4 bases and J 4 bases, leaving 3 bases between the germline ends. The CDR3 is made up of 11 amino acids. Looked up from germline, CDR1 is SGHDN and CDR2 is FVKESK. CDR3 sequence: CASSLADTQYF. CDR3 nucleotides: TGTGCCAGCAGCCTAGCAGATACGCAGTATTTT.